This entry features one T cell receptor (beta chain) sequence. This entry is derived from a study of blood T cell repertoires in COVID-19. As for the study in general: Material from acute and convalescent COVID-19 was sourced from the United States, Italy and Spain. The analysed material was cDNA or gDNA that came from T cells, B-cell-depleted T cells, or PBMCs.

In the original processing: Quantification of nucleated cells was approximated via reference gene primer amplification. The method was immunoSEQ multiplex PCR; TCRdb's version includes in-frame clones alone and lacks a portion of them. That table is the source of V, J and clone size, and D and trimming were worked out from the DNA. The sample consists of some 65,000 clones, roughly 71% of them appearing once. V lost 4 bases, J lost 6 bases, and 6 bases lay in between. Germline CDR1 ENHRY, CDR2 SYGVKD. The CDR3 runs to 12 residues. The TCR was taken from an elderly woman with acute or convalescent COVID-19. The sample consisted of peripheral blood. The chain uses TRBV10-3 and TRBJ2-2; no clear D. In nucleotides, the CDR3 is TGTGCCATCAGTGCCCAGGCCGGGGAGCTGTTTTTT. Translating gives CAISAQAGELFF.